One T cell receptor (beta chain) is described in this entry. What it recognizes is unknown. This specimen belongs to a study of response to subunit inactivated influenza vaccine. Study-wide points: Each seasonal influenza vaccination recruits few new T cells, the authors suggested.

TCRdb reanalysed the RT-PCR reads using MiXCR and keeps one entry per CDR3 protein. The sample has hundreds of thousands of distinct CDR3 sequences; around 11% are singletons. This CDR3 spans 12 amino acids. V was pared by 8 bases and J by 9 bases, with 14 bases between. Germline CDR1 reads ENHRY; CDR2 reads SYGVKD. The chain recombines TRBV10-3 with TRBJ2-1; D is perhaps TRBD1 (5 bases). Here the sequenced sample was PBMCs from blood, taken on the day of vaccination. The sequence was collected from a man aged 50 to 60 who received an inactivated influenza vaccine. This CDR3 reads CAIGQVGAEQFF. DNA for the CDR3: TGTGCCATCGGTCAGGTAGGGGCTGAGCAGTTCTTC.